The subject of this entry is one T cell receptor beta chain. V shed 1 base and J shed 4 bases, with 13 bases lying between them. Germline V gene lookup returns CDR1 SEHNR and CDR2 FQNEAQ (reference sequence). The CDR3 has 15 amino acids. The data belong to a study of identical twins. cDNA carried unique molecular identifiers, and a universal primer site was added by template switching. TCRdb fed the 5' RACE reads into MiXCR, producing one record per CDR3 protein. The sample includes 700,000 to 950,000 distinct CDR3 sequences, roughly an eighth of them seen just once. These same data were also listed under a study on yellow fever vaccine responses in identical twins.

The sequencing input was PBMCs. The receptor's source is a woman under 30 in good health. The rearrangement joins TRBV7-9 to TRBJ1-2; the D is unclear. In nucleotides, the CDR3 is TGTGCCAGCAGCTTAGTGGCAGTCTTCTCCTATGGCTACACCTTC. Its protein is CASSLVAVFSYGYTF.